These T cell receptor beta chains were read from a single sample in a study of response to subunit inactivated influenza vaccine. MiXCR, applied by TCRdb to the RT-PCR reads, yields one record per CDR3 protein. The profile shows 600,000 to 850,000 distinct CDR3 sequences, approximately 14% of them singletons. The specimen comprised PBMCs from blood, sampled 14 days before vaccination. These receptors came from a man aged 45 to 65 who received an inactivated influenza vaccine. Both conserved end residues are part of each CDR3. Fields, in order: J gene, V gene, CDR3 protein.

J gene: TRBJ2-1
V gene: TRBV30
CDR3 protein: CARSSGGNNEQFF

J gene: TRBJ1-2
V gene: TRBV3-1
CDR3 protein: CASSQQRTGEEGYTF

J gene: TRBJ2-3
V gene: TRBV5-1
CDR3 protein: CASRRVAPTDTQYF

J gene: TRBJ2-1
V gene: TRBV2
CDR3 protein: CASSEYRKEGLSYNEQFF

J gene: TRBJ2-3
V gene: TRBV11-2
CDR3 protein: CASSLAFGPWGTDTQYF

J gene: TRBJ2-3
V gene: TRBV9
CDR3 protein: CASSVDPAGGDTQYF

J gene: TRBJ2-3
V gene: TRBV9
CDR3 protein: CASSVAGREADTQYF

J gene: TRBJ2-2
V gene: TRBV7-8
CDR3 protein: CASSPRPGPGELFF

J gene: TRBJ2-1
V gene: TRBV5-1
CDR3 protein: CASSTFGGGEQFF

J gene: TRBJ2-7
V gene: TRBV6-2/TRBV6-3
CDR3 protein: CASSFAGYEQYF

J gene: TRBJ2-5
V gene: TRBV14
CDR3 protein: CASSQGAETQYF

J gene: TRBJ2-1
V gene: TRBV7-9
CDR3 protein: CASSLTRETYNEQFF

J gene: TRBJ2-3
V gene: TRBV7-3
CDR3 protein: CASSSRQGPAGVDTQYF

J gene: TRBJ1-2
V gene: TRBV10-3
CDR3 protein: CAIKGQGAFGYTF

J gene: TRBJ1-4
V gene: TRBV5-1
CDR3 protein: CASSLDNEKLFF

J gene: TRBJ1-1
V gene: TRBV3-1
CDR3 protein: CASSQDSDGEAFF

J gene: TRBJ2-7
V gene: TRBV5-1
CDR3 protein: CASSFTGDYEQYF

J gene: TRBJ1-5
V gene: TRBV24-1
CDR3 protein: CATSDSTGFNQPQHF

J gene: TRBJ2-1
V gene: TRBV28
CDR3 protein: CASRSQGNRNEQFF

J gene: TRBJ2-3
V gene: TRBV12-3/TRBV12-4
CDR3 protein: CASSPPGGGGRDTQYF

J gene: TRBJ2-1
V gene: TRBV20-1
CDR3 protein: CSARDVYGETYNEQFF

J gene: TRBJ1-2
V gene: TRBV28
CDR3 protein: CASSLWSGGPTYGYTF

J gene: TRBJ2-7
V gene: TRBV10-3
CDR3 protein: CAISESGASGTLEQYF

J gene: TRBJ2-7
V gene: TRBV11-2
CDR3 protein: CASSLDHGGYNEQYF

J gene: TRBJ2-1
V gene: TRBV5-1
CDR3 protein: CASSLGGTVYNEQFF

J gene: TRBJ1-2
V gene: TRBV9
CDR3 protein: CASSVTSGYGYTF

J gene: TRBJ1-6
V gene: TRBV3-1
CDR3 protein: CASSQSRRGSPLHF

J gene: TRBJ1-5
V gene: TRBV12-3/TRBV12-4
CDR3 protein: CASSFQVSNQPQHF

J gene: TRBJ2-7
V gene: TRBV6-5
CDR3 protein: CASSYPLGLARNEQYF

J gene: TRBJ2-3
V gene: TRBV15
CDR3 protein: CATSIDQGDTQYF

J gene: TRBJ2-1
V gene: TRBV16
CDR3 protein: CASSRDGTGKSEQFF

J gene: TRBJ2-1
V gene: TRBV4-2
CDR3 protein: CASSQDLGLGTDEQFF

J gene: TRBJ2-1
V gene: TRBV29-1
CDR3 protein: CSVGLLHSYNEQFF

J gene: TRBJ2-3
V gene: TRBV6-2/TRBV6-3
CDR3 protein: CASSYSMAGATQYF

J gene: TRBJ1-1
V gene: TRBV7-9
CDR3 protein: CASSPGRGKNTEAFF

J gene: TRBJ2-2
V gene: TRBV28
CDR3 protein: CASSLGTTFTSTGELFF

J gene: TRBJ2-7
V gene: TRBV9
CDR3 protein: CASNGFGQYF

J gene: TRBJ2-7
V gene: TRBV20-1
CDR3 protein: CSAREGTSYEQYF

J gene: TRBJ2-1
V gene: TRBV6-2/TRBV6-3
CDR3 protein: CASSHLGLALYNEQFF

J gene: TRBJ2-1
V gene: TRBV9
CDR3 protein: CASSDQTSGRPKVLGEQFF

J gene: TRBJ1-4
V gene: TRBV27
CDR3 protein: CASSFRGGNEKLFF

J gene: TRBJ1-6
V gene: TRBV6-1
CDR3 protein: CASSQQGRNSPLHF

J gene: TRBJ2-1
V gene: TRBV28
CDR3 protein: CASSSLAVKFF

J gene: TRBJ1-5
V gene: TRBV20-1
CDR3 protein: CSAKRPNRLSQPQHF

J gene: TRBJ2-1
V gene: TRBV29-1
CDR3 protein: CSVIPRGPSYNEQFF

J gene: TRBJ1-1
V gene: TRBV5-1
CDR3 protein: CASSLAGPANTEAFF

J gene: TRBJ2-3
V gene: TRBV20-1
CDR3 protein: CSARDWKVPSTDTQYF

J gene: TRBJ2-3
V gene: TRBV5-1
CDR3 protein: CASKARGTSTDTQYF

J gene: TRBJ1-2
V gene: TRBV6-6
CDR3 protein: CATSGGAYGYTF

J gene: TRBJ2-5
V gene: TRBV6-5
CDR3 protein: CASSYSPGTDQETQYF

J gene: TRBJ2-1
V gene: TRBV12-3/TRBV12-4
CDR3 protein: CASSYSGRSYNEQFF

J gene: TRBJ2-1
V gene: TRBV3-1
CDR3 protein: CASSSTSGSLSYNEQFF

J gene: TRBJ2-1
V gene: TRBV20-1
CDR3 protein: CSGTDSYNEQFF

J gene: TRBJ2-7
V gene: TRBV7-8
CDR3 protein: CASSSHRASGGTYEQYF

J gene: TRBJ2-3
V gene: TRBV27
CDR3 protein: CASSLRPPGLAGVASTDTQYF

J gene: TRBJ2-7
V gene: TRBV3-1
CDR3 protein: CASSSGKYEQYF

J gene: TRBJ2-1
V gene: TRBV15
CDR3 protein: CATSRPEQWDEQFF

J gene: TRBJ2-7
V gene: TRBV6-2/TRBV6-3
CDR3 protein: CASSYSGQGNYEQYF

J gene: TRBJ2-6
V gene: TRBV4-1
CDR3 protein: CASIPQARASGANVLTF